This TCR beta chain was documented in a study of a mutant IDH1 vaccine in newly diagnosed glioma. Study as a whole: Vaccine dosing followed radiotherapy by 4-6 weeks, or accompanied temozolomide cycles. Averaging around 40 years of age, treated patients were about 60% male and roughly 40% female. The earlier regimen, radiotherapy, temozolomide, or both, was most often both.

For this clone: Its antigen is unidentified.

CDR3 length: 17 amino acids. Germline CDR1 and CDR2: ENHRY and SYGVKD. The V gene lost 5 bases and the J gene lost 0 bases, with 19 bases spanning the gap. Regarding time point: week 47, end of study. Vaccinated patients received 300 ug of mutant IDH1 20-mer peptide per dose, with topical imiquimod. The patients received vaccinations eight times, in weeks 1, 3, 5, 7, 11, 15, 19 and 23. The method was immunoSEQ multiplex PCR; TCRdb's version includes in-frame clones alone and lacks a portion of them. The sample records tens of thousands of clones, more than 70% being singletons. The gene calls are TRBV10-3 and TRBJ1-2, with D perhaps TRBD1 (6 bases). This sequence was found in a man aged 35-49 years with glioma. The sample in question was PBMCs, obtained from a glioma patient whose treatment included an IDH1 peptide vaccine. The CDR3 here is CAISLLGQPASNYGYTF. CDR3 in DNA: TGTGCCATCAGTCTACTAGGACAGCCTGCTTCTAACTATGGCTACACCTTC.